This TCR beta chain was recovered during a study of blood T cell repertoires in COVID-19 (dated by TCRdb to about 2020). Regarding the study in general: Samples from collaborators originated in the United States, Italy and Spain and spanned both the acute and convalescent phases of COVID-19. Where available, HLA class I and class II types were taken from metadata supplied by the sample provider and were not determined by assay-based typing. Nearly every sample came with metadata listing a de-identified subject ID, COVID-19 status, age in years and sex. Samples came from the ongoing ImmuneRACE study (first 160 participants) plus 1,254 subjects from 6 global collaborators. The repertoires were released in a freely available public database meant as a resource for research on the immune response to SARS-CoV-2. The dataset comprised deeply sampled blood TCRbeta repertoires from subjects exposed to, actively infected with, or recovered from COVID-19. The prospective study material was composed of cDNA or gDNA derived from T cells, B-cell-depleted T cells, or PBMCs.

In Seattle, one collaborating source enrolled patients while the infection was active and tracked those patients longitudinally over the course of disease. Each collaborating institution followed its own protocols to collect whole blood in K2EDTA tubes. For TCRbeta analysis, collaborators shipped samples in one of three forms: frozen whole blood, isolated PBMCs, or DNA extracted from either of those sample types. The full study reports these points: The quantity of clinical and demographic metadata differed by source and by participant and was supplied without curation.

TCRbeta CDR3 regions were amplified from genomic DNA by means of the immunoSEQ Assay, a bias-controlled multiplex PCR. On the authors' methods: Within the assay, amplification of reference gene primers was used to estimate how many nucleated cells each sample contained. To quantify the absolute abundance of each unique TCRbeta CDR3 rearrangement, sequence reads were collapsed and filtered. For each sample, productive Simpson clonality was calculated by taking the square root of Simpson's diversity index across productive rearrangements. Drawn from immuneACCESS, this table holds only the in-frame rearrangements with V and J called that TCRdb kept. Clones are partly lost; checked studies trace under half to an unresolved V gene and leave the rest unexplained. For V, J and clone size, that table is used; D and trimming come from the DNA. Within this sample are about 110,000 clones, with 60% to 85% of them counted one time only. The ten largest clones capture 6.2% of the sample.

To note about this clone: There is no known antigen for this receptor. The input lacks base qualities; no much larger clone sits a single base away.

The germline V gene sets CDR1 to SGHTA and CDR2 to FQGTGA. From its cysteine to its phenylalanine, the CDR3 spans 15 amino acids. Just CDR3 DNA is preserved here, 45 bases in frame from base 1. The germline V end is reduced by 2 bases and the J end by 7 bases; junction bases left unmatched: 1. This chain is built from TRBV7-3 and TRBJ2-1; TRBD2 fits 14 bases in the junction. Sequencing was performed on peripheral blood. This sequence was found in an elderly man with COVID-19, enrolled during active disease. In nucleotides, the sequence is TGTGCCAGCAGCTTAGGACTAGCGGGGGGTAATGAGCAGTTCTTC. The resulting protein is CASSLGLAGGNEQFF. The full variable domain, with segments outside the CDR3 supplied by the reference TRBV7-3 and TRBJ2-1 proteins, appears as GAGVSQTPSNKVTEKGKYVELRCDPISGHTALYWYRQSLGQGPEFLIYFQGTGAADDSGLPNDRFFAVRPEGSVSTLKIQRTERGDSAVYLCASSLGLAGGNEQFFGPGTRLTVL.